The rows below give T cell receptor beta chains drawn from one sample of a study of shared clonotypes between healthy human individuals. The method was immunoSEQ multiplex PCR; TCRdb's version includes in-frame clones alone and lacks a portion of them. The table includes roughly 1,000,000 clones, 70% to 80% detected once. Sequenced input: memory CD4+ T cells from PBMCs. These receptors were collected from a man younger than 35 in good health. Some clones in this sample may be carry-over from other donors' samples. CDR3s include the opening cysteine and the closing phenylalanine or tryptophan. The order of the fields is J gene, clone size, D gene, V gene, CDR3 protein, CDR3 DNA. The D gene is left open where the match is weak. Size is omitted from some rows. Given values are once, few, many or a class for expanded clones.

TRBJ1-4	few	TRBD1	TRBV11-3	CASTTGGKVELFF	TGTGCCAGCACGACAGGGGGCAAGGTAGAACTGTTTTTT
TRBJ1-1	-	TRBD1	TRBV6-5	CASSQTGGTEAFF	TGTGCCAGCAGCCAAACAGGGGGCACTGAAGCTTTCTTT
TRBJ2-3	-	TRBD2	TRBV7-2	CAVGGTSGRWYTQYF	TGTGCCGTAGGGGGGACTAGCGGGAGGTGGTATACGCAGTATTTT
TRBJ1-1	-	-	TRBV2	CASTRDTEAFF	TGTGCCAGCACTAGGGACACTGAAGCTTTCTTT
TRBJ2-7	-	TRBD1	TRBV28	CASSFLDLGGTGGIGEQYF	TGTGCCAGCAGTTTTTTGGATCTCGGCGGGACAGGGGGAATAGGCGAGCAGTACTTC
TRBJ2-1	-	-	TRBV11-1	CASSRGAGSSSYNEQFF	TGTGCCAGCAGCCGGGGGGCGGGGTCCAGCTCCTACAATGAGCAGTTCTTC
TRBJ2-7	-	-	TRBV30	CASSGGDTYEQYF	TGTGCCTCCTCTGGGGGGGACACCTACGAGCAGTACTTC
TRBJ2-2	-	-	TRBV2	CASSEVSANTGELFF	TGTGCCAGCAGTGAGGTAAGCGCGAACACCGGGGAGCTGTTTTTT
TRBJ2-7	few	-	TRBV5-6	CASSLAGVREQYF	TGTGCCAGCAGCTTGGCCGGGGTCCGCGAGCAGTACTTC
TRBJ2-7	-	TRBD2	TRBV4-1	CASSLLAGSYEQYF	TGCGCCAGCAGCCTACTAGCGGGAAGCTACGAGCAGTACTTC
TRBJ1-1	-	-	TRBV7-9	CASSLVSGDGTEAFF	TGTGCCAGCAGCTTAGTGTCAGGGGACGGAACTGAAGCTTTCTTT
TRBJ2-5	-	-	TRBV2	CASSEGPRRETQYF	TGTGCCAGCAGTGAGGGTCCCCGTAGGGAGACCCAGTACTTC
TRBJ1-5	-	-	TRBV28	CASSLYKRVGNQPQHF	TGTGCCAGCAGTCTATACAAGAGGGTCGGCAATCAGCCCCAGCATTTT
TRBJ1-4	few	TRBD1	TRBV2	CASSWNGQGGEKLFF	TGTGCCAGCAGTTGGAACGGACAGGGTGGCGAAAAACTGTTTTTT
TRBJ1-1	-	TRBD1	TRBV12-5	CASGLVRGRTTEAFF	TGTGCTAGTGGTTTGGTGAGGGGGCGGACCACTGAAGCTTTCTTT
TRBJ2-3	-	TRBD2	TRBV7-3	CASSLLAGEDTQYF	TGTGCCAGCAGCTTATTAGCGGGAGAAGATACGCAGTATTTT
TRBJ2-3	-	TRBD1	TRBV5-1	CASSWTGIADTQYF	TGCGCCAGCAGCTGGACAGGGATTGCAGATACGCAGTATTTT
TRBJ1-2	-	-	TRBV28	CASMMAQQLSNYGYTF	TGTGCCAGCATGATGGCACAGCAACTTTCTAACTATGGCTACACCTTC
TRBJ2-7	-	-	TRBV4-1	CASSQDRGRGMVEQYF	TGCGCCAGCAGCCAAGATCGAGGACGGGGAATGGTAGAGCAGTACTTC
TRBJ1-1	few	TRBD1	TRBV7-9	CASSWGQWNAEAFF	TGTGCCAGCAGCTGGGGACAGTGGAACGCTGAAGCTTTCTTT
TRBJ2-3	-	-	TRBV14	CASSQARISTDTQYF	TGTGCCAGCAGCCAAGCACGGATTAGCACAGATACGCAGTATTTT
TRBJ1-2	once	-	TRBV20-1	CSARQLYGYTF	TGCAGTGCTAGACAATTGTATGGCTACACCTTC
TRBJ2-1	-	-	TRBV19	CASTRAAGQPNEQFF	TGTGCCAGTACCCGGGCGGCGGGCCAGCCCAATGAGCAGTTCTTC
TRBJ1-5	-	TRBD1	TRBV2	CASGRDRDQPQHF	TGTGCCAGCGGGCGGGACAGGGATCAGCCCCAGCATTTT
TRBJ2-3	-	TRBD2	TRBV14	CASSRLAGGRDTQYF	TGTGCCAGCAGCCGACTAGCGGGAGGCCGGGATACGCAGTATTTT
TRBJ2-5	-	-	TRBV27	CASSFRGSETQYF	TGTGCCAGCAGTTTTCGGGGATCAGAGACCCAGTACTTC
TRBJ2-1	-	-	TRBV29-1	CSVQEQGSYNEQFF	TGCAGCGTCCAAGAGCAGGGCTCCTACAATGAGCAGTTCTTC
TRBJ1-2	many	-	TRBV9	CASSVQLKGDGYTF	TGTGCCAGCAGCGTGCAACTCAAGGGGGATGGCTACACCTTC
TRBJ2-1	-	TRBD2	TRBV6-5	CASSYRSTSGINEQFF	TGTGCCAGCAGTTACCGGTCGACTAGCGGGATCAATGAGCAGTTCTTC
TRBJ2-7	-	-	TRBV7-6	CASSPSRRGSYEQYF	TGTGCCAGCAGCCCATCACGCCGGGGCTCCTACGAGCAGTACTTC
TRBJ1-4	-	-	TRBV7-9	CASSLGLGEKLFF	TGTGCCAGCAGCTTAGGGTTAGGGGAAAAACTGTTTTTT
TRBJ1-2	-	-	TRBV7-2	CASSPRHGGLGGYTF	TGTGCCAGCAGCCCACGACACGGGGGGCTGGGTGGCTACACCTTC
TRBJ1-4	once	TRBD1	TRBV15	CATSRDRVEEKLFF	TGTGCCACCAGCCGGGACAGGGTCGAGGAAAAACTGTTTTTT
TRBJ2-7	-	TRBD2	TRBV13	CASSHMSGGRTYEQYF	TGTGCCAGCAGCCATATGTCGGGAGGGCGAACCTACGAGCAGTACTTC
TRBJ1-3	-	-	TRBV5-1	CASSLGRDFPTDSGNTIYF	TGCGCCAGCAGCTTGGGTCGGGACTTCCCAACGGACTCTGGAAACACCATATATTTT
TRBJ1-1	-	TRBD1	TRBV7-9	CASTLGDRTNTEAFF	TGTGCCAGCACCCTAGGGGACAGGACTAACACTGAAGCTTTCTTT
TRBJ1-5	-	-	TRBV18	CASSPRPGGGNQPQHF	TGTGCCAGCTCACCGCGCCCGGGGGGGGGCAATCAGCCCCAGCATTTT
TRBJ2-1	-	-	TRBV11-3	CASSSAGGHEQFF	TGTGCCAGCAGCTCGGCTGGGGGCCATGAGCAGTTCTTC
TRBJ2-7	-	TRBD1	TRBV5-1	CASSTGTGGYEQYF	TGCGCCAGCAGTACCGGGACAGGGGGCTACGAGCAGTACTTC
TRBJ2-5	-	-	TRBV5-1	CASSLGPLGETQYF	TGCGCCAGCAGCCTGGGACCCCTGGGGGAGACCCAGTACTTC
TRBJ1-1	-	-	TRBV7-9	CASSLASLRAEAFF	TGTGCCAGCAGCTTGGCCTCGTTAAGGGCTGAAGCTTTCTTT
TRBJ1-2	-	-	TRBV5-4	CASSSYGAGGYTF	TGTGCCAGCAGCTCGTATGGGGCAGGTGGCTACACCTTC
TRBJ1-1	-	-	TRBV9	CASSVRVGTEAFF	TGTGCCAGCAGCGTAAGGGTGGGAACTGAAGCTTTCTTT
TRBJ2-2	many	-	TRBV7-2	CASSLLTPLVSGELFF	TGTGCCAGCAGCTTATTGACTCCCCTGGTTTCCGGGGAGCTGTTTTTT
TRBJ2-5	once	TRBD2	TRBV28	CSGGRETQYF	TGCTCGGGAGGGCGGGAGACCCAGTACTTC
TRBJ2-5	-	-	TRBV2	CASSLGKVGVETQYF	TGTGCCAGCAGCTTAGGGAAGGTGGGAGTAGAGACCCAGTACTTC
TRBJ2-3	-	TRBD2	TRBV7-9	CASSLHREGTDTQYF	TGTGCCAGCAGCTTACACCGGGAGGGAACAGATACGCAGTATTTT
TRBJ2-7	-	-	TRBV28	CASSLPLSSYEQYF	TGTGCCAGCAGCCTCCCGTTATCGAGCTACGAGCAGTACTTC
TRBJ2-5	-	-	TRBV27	CASSYRGRGETQYF	TGTGCCAGCTCTTACCGAGGGCGCGGGGAGACCCAGTACTTC
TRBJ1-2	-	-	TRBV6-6	CASSFLSGVTNYGYTF	TGTGCCAGCAGTTTTCTTTCGGGGGTTACTAACTATGGCTACACCTTC